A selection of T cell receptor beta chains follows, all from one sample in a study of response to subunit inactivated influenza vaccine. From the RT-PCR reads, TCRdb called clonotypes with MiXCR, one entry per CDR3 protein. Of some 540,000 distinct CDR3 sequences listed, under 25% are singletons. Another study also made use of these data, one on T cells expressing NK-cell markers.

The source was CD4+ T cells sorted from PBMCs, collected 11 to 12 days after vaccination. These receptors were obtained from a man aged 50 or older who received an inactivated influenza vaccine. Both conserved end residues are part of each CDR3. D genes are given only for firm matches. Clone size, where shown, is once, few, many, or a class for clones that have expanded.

CDR3aa: CASSGRTENTEAFF
CDR3nt: TGTGCCAGCAGCGGCCGGACAGAGAACACTGAAGCTTTCTTT
abundance: few
v_gene: TRBV7-9
j_gene: TRBJ1-1
d_gene: .

CDR3aa: CASSGGQASRGYTF
CDR3nt: TGTGCCAGCAGTGGCGGACAGGCGTCGAGAGGCTACACCTTC
abundance: few
v_gene: TRBV25-1
j_gene: TRBJ1-2
d_gene: TRBD1

CDR3aa: CASSKYGNQRVGELFF
CDR3nt: TGTGCCAGCTCAAAATACGGGAATCAACGGGTCGGGGAGCTGTTTTTT
abundance: .
v_gene: TRBV7-3
j_gene: TRBJ2-2
d_gene: .

CDR3aa: CSAPGLSYEQYF
CDR3nt: TGCAGTGCTCCGGGACTTTCCTACGAGCAGTACTTC
abundance: .
v_gene: TRBV20-1
j_gene: TRBJ2-7
d_gene: .

CDR3aa: CASSFHGDKTPFF
CDR3nt: TGTGCCAGCAGCTTCCACGGGGACAAAACCCCGTTCTTC
abundance: few
v_gene: TRBV7-2
j_gene: TRBJ2-1
d_gene: .

CDR3aa: CASSLKAAGKTSTDTQYF
CDR3nt: TGTGCCAGCTCTCTTAAGGCGGCAGGGAAAACTAGCACAGATACGCAGTATTTT
abundance: .
v_gene: TRBV18
j_gene: TRBJ2-3
d_gene: .

CDR3aa: CASSLASGFQETQYF
CDR3nt: TGTGCCAGCAGCTTAGCGTCCGGGTTTCAAGAGACCCAGTACTTC
abundance: many
v_gene: TRBV7-9
j_gene: TRBJ2-5
d_gene: .

CDR3aa: CASSLRPTGEKLFF
CDR3nt: TGTGCCAGCAGCCTCCGACCGACAGGGGAAAAACTGTTTTTT
abundance: .
v_gene: TRBV5-6
j_gene: TRBJ1-4
d_gene: TRBD1

CDR3aa: CASSLDSYSYNEQFF
CDR3nt: TGTGCCAGCAGCTTAGACTCTTACTCCTACAATGAGCAGTTCTTC
abundance: many
v_gene: TRBV11-2
j_gene: TRBJ2-1
d_gene: .

CDR3aa: CSAPRTSGGARNEQYF
CDR3nt: TGCAGTGCTCCCCGGACTAGCGGGGGGGCAAGAAACGAGCAGTACTTC
abundance: few
v_gene: TRBV20-1
j_gene: TRBJ2-7
d_gene: TRBD2

CDR3aa: CASSVRDGRQYF
CDR3nt: TGTGCCAGCAGCGTACGGGACGGCAGACAGTACTTC
abundance: few
v_gene: TRBV7-2
j_gene: TRBJ2-5
d_gene: .

CDR3aa: CASSLFPGGNNEQFF
CDR3nt: TGTGCCAGCAGTTTATTTCCAGGGGGCAACAATGAGCAGTTCTTC
abundance: .
v_gene: TRBV28
j_gene: TRBJ2-1
d_gene: TRBD1

CDR3aa: CSVEGGGETQYF
CDR3nt: TGCAGCGTTGAAGGGGGTGGGGAGACCCAGTACTTC
abundance: .
v_gene: TRBV29-1
j_gene: TRBJ2-5
d_gene: .

CDR3aa: CASSFTQSNYGYTF
CDR3nt: TGTGCCAGCAGCTTTACCCAGAGTAACTATGGCTACACCTTC
abundance: .
v_gene: TRBV7-9
j_gene: TRBJ1-2
d_gene: .

CDR3aa: CAPGEQFF
CDR3nt: TGTGCCCCGGGTGAGCAGTTCTTC
abundance: few
v_gene: TRBV6-2/TRBV6-3
j_gene: TRBJ2-1
d_gene: .

CDR3aa: CASSFGRSYGYTF
CDR3nt: TGTGCCAGCAGTTTTGGACGGTCCTATGGCTACACCTTC
abundance: .
v_gene: TRBV27
j_gene: TRBJ1-2
d_gene: .

CDR3aa: CASSSTGTGTETQYF
CDR3nt: TGTGCCAGCAGCAGCACCGGGACAGGGACAGAGACCCAGTACTTC
abundance: .
v_gene: TRBV5-5
j_gene: TRBJ2-5
d_gene: TRBD1

CDR3aa: CASSPFSNTGELFF
CDR3nt: TGTGCCAGCTCACCATTCTCTAACACCGGGGAGCTGTTTTTT
abundance: few
v_gene: TRBV18
j_gene: TRBJ2-2
d_gene: .

CDR3aa: CSVFTGQGEKLFF
CDR3nt: TGCAGCGTTTTTACGGGCCAAGGTGAAAAACTGTTTTTT
abundance: .
v_gene: TRBV29-1
j_gene: TRBJ1-4
d_gene: .

CDR3aa: CASSLNSDTQYF
CDR3nt: TGTGCCAGCAGCCTTAATTCAGATACGCAGTATTTT
abundance: .
v_gene: TRBV3-1
j_gene: TRBJ2-3
d_gene: .

CDR3aa: CASSPGARAQYF
CDR3nt: TGTGCCAGCAGCCCGGGGGCTCGGGCCCAGTACTTC
abundance: .
v_gene: TRBV11-2
j_gene: TRBJ2-5
d_gene: .

CDR3aa: CATSDSGLAGADTQYF
CDR3nt: TGTGCCACCAGTGATTCGGGACTAGCGGGAGCGGATACGCAGTATTTT
abundance: few
v_gene: TRBV24-1
j_gene: TRBJ2-3
d_gene: TRBD2

CDR3aa: CASSRTQDRELFF
CDR3nt: TGTGCCAGCAGCCGCACCCAAGACCGGGAGCTGTTTTTT
abundance: few
v_gene: TRBV28
j_gene: TRBJ2-2
d_gene: .

CDR3aa: CASSESSRRNYEQYF
CDR3nt: TGTGCCAGCAGTGAATCATCCAGGAGAAACTACGAGCAGTACTTC
abundance: .
v_gene: TRBV25-1
j_gene: TRBJ2-7
d_gene: .

CDR3aa: CAWSVRPRETQYF
CDR3nt: TGTGCCTGGAGTGTTAGGCCGCGTGAGACCCAGTACTTC
abundance: .
v_gene: TRBV30
j_gene: TRBJ2-5
d_gene: .

CDR3aa: CASSPRDNGAEAFF
CDR3nt: TGTGCCAGCAGCCCCAGGGATAATGGGGCTGAAGCTTTCTTT
abundance: many
v_gene: TRBV9
j_gene: TRBJ1-1
d_gene: .

CDR3aa: CASSQAGTGVETQYF
CDR3nt: TGCGCCAGCAGCCAAGCCGGGACAGGGGTCGAGACCCAGTACTTC
abundance: .
v_gene: TRBV5-1
j_gene: TRBJ2-5
d_gene: TRBD1

CDR3aa: CASRGERSGRFYNEQFF
CDR3nt: TGTGCCAGCAGGGGGGAAAGGAGCGGGAGGTTTTACAATGAGCAGTTCTTC
abundance: .
v_gene: TRBV2
j_gene: TRBJ2-1
d_gene: TRBD2